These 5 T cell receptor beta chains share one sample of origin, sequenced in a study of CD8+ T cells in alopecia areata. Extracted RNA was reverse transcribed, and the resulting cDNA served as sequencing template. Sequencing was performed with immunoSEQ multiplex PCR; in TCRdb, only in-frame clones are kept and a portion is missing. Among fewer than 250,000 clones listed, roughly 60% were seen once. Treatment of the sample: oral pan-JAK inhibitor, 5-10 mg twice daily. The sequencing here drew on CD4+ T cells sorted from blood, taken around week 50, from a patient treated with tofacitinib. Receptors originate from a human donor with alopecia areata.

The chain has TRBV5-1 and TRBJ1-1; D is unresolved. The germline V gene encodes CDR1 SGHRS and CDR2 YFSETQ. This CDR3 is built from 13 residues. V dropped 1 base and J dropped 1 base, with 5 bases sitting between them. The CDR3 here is CASSLTENTEAFF. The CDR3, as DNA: TGCGCCAGCAGCTTGACAGAGAACACTGAAGCTTTCTTT.

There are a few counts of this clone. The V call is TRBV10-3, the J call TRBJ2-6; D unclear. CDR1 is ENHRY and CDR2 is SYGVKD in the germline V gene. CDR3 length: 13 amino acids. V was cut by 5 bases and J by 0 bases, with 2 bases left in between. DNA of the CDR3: TGTGCCATCAGTAGCTCTGGGGCCAACGTCCTGACTTTC. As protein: CAISSSGANVLTF.

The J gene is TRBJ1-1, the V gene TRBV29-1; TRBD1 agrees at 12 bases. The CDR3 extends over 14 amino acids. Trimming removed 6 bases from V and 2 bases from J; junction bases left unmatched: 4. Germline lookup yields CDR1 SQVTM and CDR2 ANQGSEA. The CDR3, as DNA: TGCAGCGTGGGACAGGGGGCGAGAAACACTGAAGCTTTCTTT. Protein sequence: CSVGQGARNTEAFF.

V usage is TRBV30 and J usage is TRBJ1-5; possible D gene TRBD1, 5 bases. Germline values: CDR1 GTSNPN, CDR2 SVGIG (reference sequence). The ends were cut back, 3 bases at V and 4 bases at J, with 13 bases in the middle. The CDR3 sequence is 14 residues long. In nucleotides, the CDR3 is TGTGCCTGGAGCGGGGGGAACGCAAATCAGCCCCAGCATTTT. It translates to CAWSGGNANQPQHF.

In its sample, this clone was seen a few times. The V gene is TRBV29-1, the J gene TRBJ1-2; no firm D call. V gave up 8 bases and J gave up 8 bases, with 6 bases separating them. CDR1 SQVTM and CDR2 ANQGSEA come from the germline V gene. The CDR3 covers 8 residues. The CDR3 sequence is CSSGGYTF. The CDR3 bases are TGCAGCTCGGGGGGCTACACCTTC.